These 7 T cell receptor beta chains came from one sample sequenced in a study of T cell changes during pregnancy in multiple sclerosis. Sequenced by immunoSEQ multiplex PCR; TCRdb stores in-frame clones only, minus some. The table has about 24,000 clones, 85% to 90% seen once; the top ten hold around 0.79%. Specimen: CD4+ T cells from peripheral blood mononuclear cells, collected in the first trimester of pregnancy. These TCRs come from a female donor in good health, enrolled as a control in a pregnancy study.

The chain employs TRBV28 and TRBJ2-3; 8 bases fit TRBD1. CDR3 size: 13 residues. The J segment lost 1 base and the V segment lost 10 bases, leaving 4 bases of the junction unmatched. Germline CDR1 is MDHEN and CDR2 is SYDVKM. DNA of the CDR3: TGTGCCACCGCAGGGGGCGGCACAGATACGCAGTATTTT. Protein sequence: CATAGGGTDTQYF. Drawing the rest from reference TRBV28 and TRBJ2-3, the complete variable domain is DVKVTQSSRYLVKRTGEKVFLECVQDMDHENMFWYRQDPGLGLRLIYFSYDVKMKEKGDIPEGYSVSREKKERFSLILESASTNQTSMYLCATAGGGTDTQYFGPGTRLTVL.

The J gene is TRBJ1-1, the V gene TRBV7-9; D unclear. The CDR3 is made up of 14 amino acids. Germline CDR1 reads SEHNR; CDR2 reads FQNEAQ (reference sequence). Trimming left V 1 base short and J 6 bases short, with 12 bases between. The CDR3 sequence: CASSLEGRRPEAFF. As DNA, the CDR3 is TGTGCCAGCAGCTTAGAGGGAAGGAGGCCTGAAGCTTTCTTT.

The chain uses TRBV2 and TRBJ1-6; 7 bases line up with TRBD1. V lost 2 bases, J lost 10 bases, and 8 bases stayed unmatched. The CDR3 spans 15 residues. The germline CDR1 and CDR2 sequences are SNHLY and FYNNEI. The CDR3 sequence is CASSENRGRSSPLHF. CDR3 coding DNA: TGTGCCAGCAGTGAAAATAGGGGGCGGTCCTCACCCCTCCACTTT.

This chain uses TRBV6-5 with TRBJ2-3; TRBD2 agrees at 9 bases. Per germline, CDR1 MNHEY and CDR2 SVGAGI. The length of the CDR3 is 16 residues. With V trimmed by 0 bases and J by 8 bases, 9 bases remained unmatched. The CDR3 region has the DNA TGTGCCAGCAGTTACTCTGAGGGACTAGCAGGCGGTACGCAGTATTTT. As protein: CASSYSEGLAGGTQYF.

This chain joins TRBV15 and TRBJ2-7, with TRBD1 matching over 10 bases. With 0 bases clipped from V and 6 bases from J, the junction kept 11 bases outside the gene matches. The CDR3 covers 17 residues. CDR1 LNHNV and CDR2 YYDKDF come from the germline V gene (reference sequence). The CDR3 bases are TGTGCCACCAGCAGAGACACCTTCGGGACAGGGGTTCTCGAGCAGTACTTC. Its translation: CATSRDTFGTGVLEQYF.

This clone was found once. The chain employs TRBV7-8 and TRBJ2-1, with D possibly being TRBD2 (5 bases). The CDR3 is made up of 14 amino acids. V gave up 7 bases and J gave up 5 bases, with 15 bases separating them. CDR1 is SGHVS, CDR2 FQNEAQ, per germline. The CDR3 region has the DNA TGTGCCAGCACCCTTAGAGACTATGACAATGAGCAGTTCTTC. This codes for CASTLRDYDNEQFF.

The rearrangement links TRBV7-6 to TRBJ2-5, with 7 bases matching TRBD1. Germline V gene sequence: CDR1 SGHVS, CDR2 FNYEAQ. This CDR3 contains 14 residues. The J segment lost 7 bases and the V segment lost 5 bases, leaving 10 bases of the junction unmatched. The CDR3 region is CASSPTDRAGTQYF. CDR3 in DNA: TGTGCCAGCAGCCCCACCGACAGGGCAGGGACCCAGTACTTC.